This T cell receptor beta chain is from a study of vaccination effects on CD4 cells after COVID-19. General study findings and limits: Clones arising from infection and from vaccination showed marked clonal contraction late after vaccination. Healthy vaccinees' vaccine-induced clones included only 1 of 255 cross-reacting with common cold coronaviruses.

Isolating CD4+ T cells followed more than eight days of culture. Everyone in the study got two shots of either the BNT162b2 or mRNA-1273 vaccine. The healthy vaccine recipients, who had no prior SARS-CoV-2 infection, showed negative nucleocapsid antibodies. It was on days 3 and 7 that half the medium was replaced with IL-2 medium. A single count supports this clone. Its antigen is unidentified. Sequencing was performed with immunoSEQ multiplex PCR; in TCRdb, only in-frame clones are kept and a portion is missing. The sample lists 50,000 to 60,000 clones, approximately 72% occurring once. The ends lost 3 bases at V and 3 bases at J; junction bases unmatched: 6. Germline CDR1 is SGHKS and CDR2 is YYEKEE (reference sequence). The CDR3 covers 15 residues.

Specimen: CD4+ T cells from PBMCs cultured without peptide, collected after COVID-19 vaccination. The chain joins TRBV5-5 to TRBJ2-7, with TRBD1 identical over 10 bases. The sequence was collected from a human donor who received a COVID-19 vaccine. Written as DNA, the CDR3 is TGTGCCAGCAGCTACCGGGACAGGGGCCTCTACGAGCAGTACTTC. This gives the protein CASSYRDRGLYEQYF.